This T cell receptor beta chain was captured by sequencing in a study of blood T cell repertoires in COVID-19. Study details: Whether acute or convalescent, the COVID-19 samples came from the United States, Italy and Spain.

Original handling: The assay estimated nucleated cells by amplifying reference gene primers. Generated by immunoSEQ multiplex PCR, the TCRdb table keeps only in-frame clones and is missing some. The V and J calls and clone size are taken from that table; D and trimming were inferred from the DNA. The repertoire holds about 360,000 clones, around four fifths seen once, with about 2.7% in the top ten. CDR1 is LNHNV, CDR2 YYDKDF, per germline (reference sequence). Trimming removed 6 bases from V and 3 bases from J; junction bases left unmatched: 6. The CDR3 extends over 15 amino acids. The chain uses TRBV15 and TRBJ2-1, with 9 bases identical to TRBD2. What was sequenced was peripheral blood. This TCR was recovered from a man aged 25-40 years with active or convalescent COVID-19. The CDR3 loop is CATSRGREGYNEQFF. The CDR3 DNA reads TGTGCCACCAGTCGGGGGCGGGAGGGCTACAATGAGCAGTTCTTC.